This T cell receptor beta chain was identified in a study of blood T cell repertoires in COVID-19. As for the study in general: In Cohort 3, a recovered donor had either two negative PCRs, clearance, or symptom resolution. T cells, B-cell-depleted T cells, or PBMCs provided the cDNA or gDNA that served as material.

Participant ages covered about 18 to 89 years across some 25 US areas. As processed by the authors: Reference gene primer amplification gave nucleated cell count estimates. Sequencing used immunoSEQ multiplex PCR; TCRdb keeps in-frame clones, though not all of them. The V and J calls and clone size come from that table; D and trimming were worked out from the DNA. The profile shows 300,000 to 450,000 clones, approximately 87% of them singletons. The CDR3 is 16 residues long. Germline CDR1 is MDHEN and CDR2 is SYDVKM. Trimming cost V 4 bases and J 3 bases, with 16 bases left between them. The gene calls are TRBV28 and TRBJ2-1, with D maybe TRBD2 (6 bases). Sequences were obtained from PBMCs or T cells enriched from blood (not recorded which). The receptor's source is a man aged 35 to 55 in a cohort exposed to, infected with or recovered from COVID-19 (not recorded which). DNA for the CDR3: TGTGCCAGCAGTTCACCGGGACTCGTCGGCTACAATGAGCAGTTCTTC. It encodes CASSSPGLVGYNEQFF.